This entry is about one T cell receptor (beta chain). This entry is derived from a study of blood T cell repertoires in COVID-19. Per the original methods: Estimation of nucleated cell counts relied on the amplification of reference gene primers. The repertoire was sequenced with immunoSEQ multiplex PCR; TCRdb's copy has only in-frame clones and lacks some. Clone size and the V and J calls come from that table; the DNA yielded D and trimming. The sample includes about 160,000 clones, 80% to 85% of them seen just once. The CDR3 spans 16 residues. Germline lookup yields CDR1 MNHEY and CDR2 SMNVEV (reference sequence). The V and J ends lost 6 bases and 2 bases respectively, with 19 bases between them.

The chain combines TRBV27 with TRBJ2-5; D perhaps matches TRBD2 (7 bases). Source material: peripheral blood. This sequence originates from a woman older than 75 with active or convalescent COVID-19. The CDR3 DNA is TGTGCCAGCAGACTGGCGGGTGCGGGGGCACAAGAGACCCAGTACTTC. As protein: CASRLAGAGAQETQYF.